The present T cell receptor beta chain was sequenced within a study of patients and donors after allogeneic stem cell transplantation. This CDR3 comprises 15 residues. Germline CDR1 reads SGHTA; CDR2 reads FQGTGA. V shed 2 bases, J shed 6 bases, and the junction held 6 bases outside the gene matches. TCRdb processed the RT-PCR reads anew with MiXCR; each CDR3 protein has one entry. The data contain about 200,000 distinct CDR3 sequences, 41% of them singletons. Sample: blood, either unsorted or a sorted T cell fraction (not recorded which). This clonotype was sampled from a human donor who was either an allogeneic HSCT recipient or a stem cell or donor lymphocyte infusion donor (not recorded which). It is not recorded whose cells these are; they may come from a transplant donor. The V call is TRBV7-3, the J call TRBJ2-2, with TRBD1 identical over 7 bases. CDR3 DNA sequence: TGTGCCAGCAGCTTAGAAGGGGGCAGCGCCGGGGAGCTGTTTTTT. It encodes CASSLEGGSAGELFF.